One T cell receptor (beta chain) is described in this entry. V lost 3 bases, J lost 0 bases, and 6 bases lay in between. The CDR3 runs 13 residues. CDR1 is KGHSH, CDR2 LQKENI, per germline. TCRdb's copy holds only in-frame clones and misses some; the assay was immunoSEQ multiplex PCR. Altogether some 99,000 clones are present, 92% being singletons, with the ten largest covering 2% to 3%. This specimen belongs to a study of T cell changes during pregnancy in multiple sclerosis. Sample: peripheral blood, taken after pregnancy. This receptor was identified in a female donor in good health, enrolled as a control in a pregnancy study. The chain employs TRBV18 and TRBJ2-7, with D tentatively TRBD1 (6 bases). The CDR3 DNA follows: TGTGCCAGCTCACCGGACAGCTCCTACGAGCAGTACTTC. It translates to CASSPDSSYEQYF.